A single sample gave rise to the 4 T cell receptor beta chains below, sequenced in a study of blood T cell repertoires in COVID-19. Measured with immunoSEQ multiplex PCR; TCRdb has only the in-frame clones, and not every one. The table shows some 200,000 clones, with over 75% occurring only once. Sequenced sample: PBMCs or T cells enriched from blood (not recorded which). These receptor sequences come from a man aged 25 to 45 in a cohort exposed to, infected with or recovered from COVID-19 (not recorded which).

This clone was detected once. The chain joins TRBV5-4 to TRBJ1-6, with 8 bases matching TRBD1. This CDR3 is 14 amino acids long. Germline trimming cut 0 bases from V and 7 bases from J; bases unmatched to any gene: 0. Germline CDR1 reads SGHNT; CDR2 reads YYREEE (reference sequence). The CDR3, as DNA: TGTGCCAGCAGCTTGGGACAGGGGAATTCACCCCTCCACTTT. This encodes CASSLGQGNSPLHF.

The V and J genes are TRBV7-8 and TRBJ1-6, with no clear D. Germline-derived CDR1 and CDR2 are SGHVS and FQNEAQ. The CDR3 loop spans 15 amino acids. The germline V and J ends were trimmed by 5 bases and 2 bases, with 10 bases remaining between them. The CDR3 DNA sequence: TGTGCCAGCAGCCCCACAGTGACCTATAATTCACCCCTCCACTTT. Its protein is CASSPTVTYNSPLHF.

This clone showed up just once. The V call is TRBV5-1, the J call TRBJ1-4, with D perhaps matching TRBD1 (5 bases). Germline loops: CDR1 SGHRS, CDR2 YFSETQ. The V end lost 1 base, the J end lost 4 bases, and 11 bases lay between the germline ends. CDR3 length: 15 amino acids. In DNA form, the CDR3 reads TGCGCCAGCAGCTTGCAGGGAACGTTTAATGAAAAACTGTTTTTT. Its translation is CASSLQGTFNEKLFF.

This chain uses TRBV27 with TRBJ1-2, with D possibly TRBD1 on 5 matching bases. Trimming left V 3 bases short and J 4 bases short, with 9 bases between. The CDR3 length is 13 residues. CDR1 and CDR2 (germline): MNHEY, SMNVEV (reference sequence). CDR3 sequence reads: CASSFSRGYGYTF. DNA for the CDR3: TGTGCCAGCAGTTTCAGTAGGGGCTATGGCTACACCTTC.